This entry describes one T cell receptor beta chain. The CDR3 contains 12 residues. Unmatched junction bases numbered 5, after V lost 3 bases and J lost 11 bases. This entry belongs to a study of blood T cell repertoires in COVID-19. Study background: Sample material is recorded as cDNA or gDNA derived from T cells, B-cell-depleted T cells, or PBMCs.

The table came from immunoSEQ multiplex PCR; TCRdb's copy has only in-frame clones and leaves some out. The sample lists under 200,000 clones, around nine tenths occurring once. The chain couples TRBV12-3 or TRBV12-4 to TRBJ1-1; 8 bases are a match to TRBD1. This receptor was identified in a man aged 70 or older with acute or convalescent COVID-19. Sequenced input: peripheral blood. CDR3 protein: CASSFRQGLAFF. DNA of the CDR3: TGTGCCAGCAGTTTTCGACAGGGGTTGGCTTTCTTT.